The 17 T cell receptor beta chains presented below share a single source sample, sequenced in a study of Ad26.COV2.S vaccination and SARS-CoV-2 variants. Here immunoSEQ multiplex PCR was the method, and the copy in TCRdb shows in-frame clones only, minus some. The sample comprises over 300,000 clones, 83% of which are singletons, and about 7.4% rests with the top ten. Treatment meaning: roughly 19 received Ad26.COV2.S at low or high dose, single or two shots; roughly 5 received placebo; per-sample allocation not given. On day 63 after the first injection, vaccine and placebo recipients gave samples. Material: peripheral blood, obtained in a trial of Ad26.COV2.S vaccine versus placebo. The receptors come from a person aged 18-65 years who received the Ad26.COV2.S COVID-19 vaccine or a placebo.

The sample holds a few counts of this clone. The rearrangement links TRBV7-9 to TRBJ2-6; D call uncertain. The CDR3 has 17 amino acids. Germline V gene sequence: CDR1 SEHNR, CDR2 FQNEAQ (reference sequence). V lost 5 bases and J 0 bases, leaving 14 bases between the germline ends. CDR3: CASSNSLDSSGANVLTF. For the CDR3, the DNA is TGTGCCAGCAGCAACTCCCTCGATAGCTCTGGGGCCAACGTCCTGACTTTC.

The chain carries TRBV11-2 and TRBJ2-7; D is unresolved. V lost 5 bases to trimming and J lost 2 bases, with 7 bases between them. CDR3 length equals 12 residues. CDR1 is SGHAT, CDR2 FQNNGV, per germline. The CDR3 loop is CASSDWAYEQYF. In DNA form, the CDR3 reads TGTGCCAGCAGCGACTGGGCCTACGAGCAGTACTTC.

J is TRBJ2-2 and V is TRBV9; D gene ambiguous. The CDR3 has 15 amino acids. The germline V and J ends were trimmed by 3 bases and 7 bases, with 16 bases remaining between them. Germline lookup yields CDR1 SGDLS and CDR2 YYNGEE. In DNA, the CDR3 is TGTGCCAGCAGCGGCCAACTGCTCGTTGGCGGGGAGCTGTTTTTT. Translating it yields CASSGQLLVGGELFF. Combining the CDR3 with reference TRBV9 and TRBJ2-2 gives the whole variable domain DSGVTQTPKHLITATGQRVTLRCSPRSGDLSVYWYQQSLDQGLQFLIQYYNGEERAKGNILERFSAQQFPDLHSELNLSSLELGDSALYFCASSGQLLVGGELFFGEGSRLTVL.

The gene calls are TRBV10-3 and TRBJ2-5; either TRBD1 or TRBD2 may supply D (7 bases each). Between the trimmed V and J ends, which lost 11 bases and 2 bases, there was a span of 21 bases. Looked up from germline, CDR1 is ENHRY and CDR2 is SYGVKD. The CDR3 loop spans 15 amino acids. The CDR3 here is CACGGSGQPQETQYF. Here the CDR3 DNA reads TGTGCCTGCGGGGGATCGGGACAGCCTCAAGAGACCCAGTACTTC.

The CDR3 DNA is TGTGCCAGCCGGAGACAGGCCACCGGGGAGCTGTTTTTT. Encoded protein: CASRRQATGELFF. This chain connects TRBV6-1 to TRBJ2-2, with a weak D call TRBD1 (6 bases). This CDR3 comprises 13 residues. Trimming pared 8 bases from V and 4 bases from J, leaving 11 bases between. Germline V gene lookup returns CDR1 MNHNS and CDR2 SASEGT.

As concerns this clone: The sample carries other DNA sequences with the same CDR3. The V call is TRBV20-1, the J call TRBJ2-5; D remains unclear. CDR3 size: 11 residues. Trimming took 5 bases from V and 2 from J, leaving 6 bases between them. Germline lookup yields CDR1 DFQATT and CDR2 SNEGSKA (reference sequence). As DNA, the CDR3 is TGCAGTGCTCGCAGACAAGAGACCCAGTACTTC. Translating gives CSARRQETQYF.

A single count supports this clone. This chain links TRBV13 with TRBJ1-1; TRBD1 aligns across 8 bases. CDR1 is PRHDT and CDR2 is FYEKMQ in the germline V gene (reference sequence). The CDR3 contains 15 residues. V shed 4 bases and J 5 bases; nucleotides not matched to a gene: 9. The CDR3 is CASSSPTGDRTEAFF. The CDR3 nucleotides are TGTGCCAGCAGCTCCCCGACAGGGGATAGGACTGAAGCTTTCTTT.

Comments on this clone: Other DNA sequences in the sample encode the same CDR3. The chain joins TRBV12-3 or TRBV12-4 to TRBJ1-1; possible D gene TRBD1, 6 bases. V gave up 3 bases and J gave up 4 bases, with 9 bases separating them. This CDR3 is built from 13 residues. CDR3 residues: CASSFGGGTEAFF. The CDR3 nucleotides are TGTGCCAGCAGTTTCGGAGGGGGCACTGAAGCTTTCTTT.

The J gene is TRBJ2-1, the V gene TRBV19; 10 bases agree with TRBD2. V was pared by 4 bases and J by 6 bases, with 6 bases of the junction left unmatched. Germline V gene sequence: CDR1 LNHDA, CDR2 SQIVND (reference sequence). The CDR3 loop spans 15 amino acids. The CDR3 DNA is TGTGCCAGTAGTAGGCTAGCGGGAGTCACCAATGAGCAGTTCTTC. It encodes CASSRLAGVTNEQFF. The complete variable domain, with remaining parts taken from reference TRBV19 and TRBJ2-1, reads DGGITQSPKYLFRKEGQNVTLSCEQNLNHDAMYWYRQDPGQGLRLIYYSQIVNDFQKGDIAEGYSVSREKKESFPLTVTSAQKNPTAFYLCASSRLAGVTNEQFFGPGTRLTVL.

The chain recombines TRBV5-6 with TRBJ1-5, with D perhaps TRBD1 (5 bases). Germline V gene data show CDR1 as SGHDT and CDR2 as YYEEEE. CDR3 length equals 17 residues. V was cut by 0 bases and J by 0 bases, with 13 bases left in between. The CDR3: CASSLGLGGNSNQPQHF. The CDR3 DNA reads TGTGCCAGCAGCTTGGGGCTGGGGGGGAATAGCAATCAGCCCCAGCATTTT.

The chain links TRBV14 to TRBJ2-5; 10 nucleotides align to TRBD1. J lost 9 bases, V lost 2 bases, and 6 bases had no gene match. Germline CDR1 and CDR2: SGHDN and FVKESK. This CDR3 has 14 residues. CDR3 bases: TGTGCCAGCAGCCAACTAGACAGGGGGCGGGCCCAGTACTTC. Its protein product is CASSQLDRGRAQYF.

DNA of the CDR3: TGTGCCAGCAGGGTTGGACAGAACACTGAAGCTTTCTTT. Amino acids: CASRVGQNTEAFF. V gene TRBV2 combines with J gene TRBJ1-1, with D perhaps matching TRBD1 (5 bases). The CDR3 covers 13 residues. Germline V gene lookup returns CDR1 SNHLY and CDR2 FYNNEI. The germline V and J ends were trimmed by 6 bases and 1 base, with 9 bases remaining between them.

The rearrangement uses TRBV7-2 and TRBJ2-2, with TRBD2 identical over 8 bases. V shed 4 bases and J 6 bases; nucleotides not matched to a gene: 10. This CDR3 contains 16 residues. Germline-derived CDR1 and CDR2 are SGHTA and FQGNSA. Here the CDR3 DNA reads TGTGCCAGCAGCTCCGGACTAGCCGGAGGGGCCGGGGAGCTGTTTTTT. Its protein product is CASSSGLAGGAGELFF. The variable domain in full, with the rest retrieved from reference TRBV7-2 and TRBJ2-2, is GAGVSQSPSNKVTEKGKDVELRCDPISGHTALYWYRQSLGQGLEFLIYFQGNSAPDKSGLPSDRFSAERTGGSVSTLTIQRTQQEDSAVYLCASSSGLAGGAGELFFGEGSRLTVL.

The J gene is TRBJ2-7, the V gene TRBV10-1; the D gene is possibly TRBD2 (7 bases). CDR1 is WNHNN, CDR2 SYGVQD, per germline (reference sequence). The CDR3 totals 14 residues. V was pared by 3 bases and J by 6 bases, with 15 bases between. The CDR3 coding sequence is TGCGCCAGCAGTGAAGGGGGGGCGTCTTCCGAGCAGTACTTC. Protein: CASSEGGASSEQYF.

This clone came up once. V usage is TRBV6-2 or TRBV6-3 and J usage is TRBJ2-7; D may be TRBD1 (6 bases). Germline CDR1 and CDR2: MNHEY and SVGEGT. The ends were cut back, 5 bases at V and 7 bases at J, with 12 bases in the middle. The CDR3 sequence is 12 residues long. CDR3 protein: CASSARDKEQYF. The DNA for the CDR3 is TGTGCCAGCAGTGCCCGGGACAAAGAGCAGTACTTC.

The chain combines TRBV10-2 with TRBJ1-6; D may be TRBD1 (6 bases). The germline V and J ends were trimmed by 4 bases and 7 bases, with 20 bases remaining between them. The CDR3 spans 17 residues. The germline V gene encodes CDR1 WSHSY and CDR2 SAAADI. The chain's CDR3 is CASSAGTGDMGNSPLHF. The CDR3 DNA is TGCGCCAGCAGTGCCGGGACGGGGGACATGGGGAATTCACCCCTCCACTTT.

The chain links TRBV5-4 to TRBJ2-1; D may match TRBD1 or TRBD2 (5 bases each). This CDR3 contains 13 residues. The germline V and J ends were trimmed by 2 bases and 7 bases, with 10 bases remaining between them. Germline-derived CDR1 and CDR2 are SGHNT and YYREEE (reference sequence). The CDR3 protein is CASSFMRGNEQFF. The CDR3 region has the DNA TGTGCCAGCAGCTTCATGAGGGGAAATGAGCAGTTCTTC.